These 15 T cell receptor beta chains were sequenced from one sample in a study of molecular identifiers for immune sequencing clone quantification. One entry per CDR3 protein results from TCRdb running MiXCR on the PCR reads. The sample consists of over 85,000 distinct CDR3 sequences, around 27% of them appearing once. Sequenced sample: naive CD8+ T cells from blood, with Jurkat cell RNA spiked in. Subset reported: FACS-sorted CD8+CD4-CCR7+CD45RA+ naive T cells. The receptors come from a human donor in good health. Some libraries in this study had Jurkat cell RNA spiked in.

To note about this clonotype: An end of the junction differs from the germline gene, which may be a read error. The gene calls are TRBV5-8 and TRBJ2-7; no clear D gene. Germline values: CDR1 SGHTS, CDR2 YDEGEE. This CDR3 comprises 12 residues. Here the CDR3 reads CASSPGAYEQCF. CDR3 DNA: TGTGCCAGCAGCCCCGGTGCCTACGAGCAGTGCTTC. Looking up the rest from reference TRBV5-8 and TRBJ2-7 gives the full variable domain: EAGVTQSPTHLIKTRGQQATLRCSPISGHTSVYWYQQALGLGLQFLLWYDEGEERNRGNFPPRFSGRQFPNYSSELNVNALELEDSALYLCASSPGAYEQCFGPGTRLTVT.

The chain couples TRBV4-3 to TRBJ2-1; 10 positions match TRBD2. CDR1 LGHNA and CDR2 YSLEER come from the germline V gene. The CDR3 spans 16 residues. J was trimmed by 3 bases and V by 0 bases; bases with no gene match: 2. CDR3: CASSQDGTSVYNEQFF. The CDR3 nucleotides read TGCGCCAGCAGCCAAGATGGGACTAGCGTCTACAATGAGCAGTTCTTC.

In its sample, this clonotype was seen many times. This chain connects TRBV27 to TRBJ2-3; D remains ambiguous. The CDR3 is 13 amino acids. Germline V gene data show CDR1 as MNHEY and CDR2 as SMNVEV (reference sequence). With 6 bases removed from V and 8 bases from J, the gap between germline ends came to 15 bases. CDR3 DNA sequence: TGTGCCAGCAGATCCGGCAGCCAGGTTACGCAGTATTTT. Protein sequence: CASRSGSQVTQYF.

CDR3 in amino acids: CASGQGFGYEQYF. The CDR3 bases are TGTGCCAGCGGACAGGGGTTCGGATACGAGCAGTACTTC. J is TRBJ2-7 and V is TRBV6-2 or TRBV6-3, with 9 bases aligning to TRBD1. CDR1 and CDR2 (germline): MNHEY, SVGEGT. The CDR3 length is 13 residues. V lost 8 bases to trimming and J lost 4 bases; unmatched junction nucleotides: 6.

Turning to this clonotype: It may be a read error: a sequence one base away is much more abundant. This chain links TRBV18 with TRBJ1-1, with TRBD1 identical over 8 bases. Germline V CDR1 and CDR2: KGHSH, LQKENI. The length of the CDR3 is 17 residues. The chain's CDR3 is CASSPLGGGQVNAEAFF. DNA for the CDR3: TGTGCCAGCTCACCACTAGGTGGGGGACAGGTGAACGCTGAAGCTTTCTTT.

The sample holds many counts of this clonotype. The rearrangement uses TRBV28 and TRBJ2-7; 10 positions agree with TRBD1. CDR1 is MDHEN and CDR2 is SYDVKM in the germline V gene. The V gene end was trimmed by 5 bases and the J gene end by 4 bases; junction bases not matched to a gene: 2. The CDR3 runs 13 residues. The chain's CDR3 is CASSPDRGYEQYF. In nucleotides, the CDR3 is TGTGCCAGCAGTCCGGACAGGGGGTACGAGCAGTACTTC.

This clonotype has at least ten counts. This rearrangement joins TRBV4-1 to TRBJ1-1; 8 nucleotides align to TRBD1. The germline gives CDR1 MGHRA, CDR2 YSYEKL. The CDR3 has 19 amino acids. The V segment lost 1 base and the J segment 1 base; nucleotides outside the gene matches: 14. DNA of the CDR3: TGCGCCAGCAGCCAAGGCCCCTTCCCGGGACAGGCTGCGAACACTGAAGCTTTCTTT. Translated, it gives CASSQGPFPGQAANTEAFF.

This clonotype was detected ten times or more. V is TRBV6-2 or TRBV6-3 and J is TRBJ2-7; 7 bases line up with TRBD2. The CDR3 is 13 amino acids. The germline V gene has CDR1 MNHEY and CDR2 SVGEGT. The V gene end was trimmed by 1 base and the J gene end by 6 bases; junction bases not matched to a gene: 3. The chain's CDR3 is CASSYYGGSEQYF. The DNA for the CDR3 is TGTGCCAGCAGTTACTATGGCGGGAGCGAGCAGTACTTC.

On this clonotype: A much bigger clone sits one base away, suggesting this may be a read error. This chain uses TRBV12-3 or TRBV12-4 with TRBJ1-2; D is uncertain. CDR3 length: 16 residues. V dropped 5 bases and J dropped 3 bases, with 19 bases sitting between them. The CDR3 DNA sequence: TGTGCCAGCAGTCCAAAGGGCGCAAGAGCTGACTATGGCTACACCTTC. This translates into CASSPKGARADYGYTF.

The CDR3 protein is CASSLGKTSEAFF. The CDR3 DNA sequence: TGTGCCAGCTCCCTGGGGAAGACCTCTGAAGCTTTCTTT. The chain carries TRBV18 and TRBJ1-1; no firm D call. CDR1 is KGHSH, CDR2 LQKENI, per germline. This CDR3 has 13 amino acids. Trimming stripped 6 bases from V and 6 bases from J, with 14 bases between.

The chain carries TRBV6-2 or TRBV6-3 and TRBJ2-7; the match to TRBD1 covers 7 bases. The CDR3 length is 15 residues. CDR1 MNHEY and CDR2 SVGEGT come from the germline V gene. V trimming: 5 bases; J trimming: 4 bases; junction bases outside the gene matches: 11. CDR3 sequence (DNA): TGTGCCAGCAGTCCGCCGGACAGGATGGAATACGAGCAGTACTTC. Translation: CASSPPDRMEYEQYF.

This clonotype was recorded many times. The gene calls are TRBV6-5 and TRBJ1-1; a possible D gene is TRBD1 (5 bases). Germline V lookup: CDR1 MNHEY, CDR2 SVGAGI. V gave up 10 bases and J gave up 4 bases, with 13 bases separating them. The CDR3 loop spans 12 amino acids. CDR3 residues: CATAQGGTEAFF. Here the CDR3 DNA reads TGTGCCACCGCCCAGGGAGGCACTGAAGCTTTCTTT.

Note on this clonotype: Possible read error: a much larger clone is one base away. V and J are TRBV4-1 and TRBJ1-1; D gene uncertain. The germline gives CDR1 MGHRA, CDR2 YSYEKL. The CDR3 extends over 15 amino acids. The CDR3 nucleotides read TGCGCCAGCAGCCATAGTGACGGACTGAACACTGGAGCTTTCTTT. Amino acid sequence: CASSHSDGLNTGAFF.

A note on this clonotype: A clone one base away is much larger, so this may be a read error. The chain employs TRBV12-5 and TRBJ1-2, with a possible D match to TRBD1 (6 bases). The CDR3 extends over 13 amino acids. CDR1 and CDR2 (germline): LGHNT, FRNRAP. CDR3 sequence: CTSGRTVHYGYTF. Written as DNA, the CDR3 is TGTACTAGTGGTCGGACAGTTCACTATGGCTACACCTTC.

This clonotype has only a few counts. The rearrangement joins TRBV2 to TRBJ2-1; 7 nucleotides line up with TRBD2. The germline CDR1 and CDR2 sequences are SNHLY and FYNNEI. V gave up 2 bases and J gave up 10 bases; unmatched junction bases: 14. This CDR3 contains 16 residues. The CDR3, as DNA: TGTGCCAGCAGTGAACGGGCGGGAGTGGTTGAGGGGGAGCAGTTCTTC. As protein: CASSERAGVVEGEQFF.